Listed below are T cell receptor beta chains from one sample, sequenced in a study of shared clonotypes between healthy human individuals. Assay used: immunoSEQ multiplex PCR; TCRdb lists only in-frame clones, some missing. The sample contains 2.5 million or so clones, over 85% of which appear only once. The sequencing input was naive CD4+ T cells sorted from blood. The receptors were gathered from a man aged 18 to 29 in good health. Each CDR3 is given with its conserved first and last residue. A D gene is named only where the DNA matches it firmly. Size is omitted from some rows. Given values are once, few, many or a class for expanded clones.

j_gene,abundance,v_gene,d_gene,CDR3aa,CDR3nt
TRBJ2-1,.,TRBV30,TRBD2,CAWSPSWGGRGNEQFF,TGTGCCTGGAGTCCATCCTGGGGCGGGAGGGGCAATGAGCAGTTCTTC
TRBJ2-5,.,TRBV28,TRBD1,CASSLGQQPKETQYF,TGTGCCAGCAGTTTGGGACAGCAACCCAAAGAGACCCAGTACTTC
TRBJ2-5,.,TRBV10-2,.,CASSAPGDKRTQYF,TGCGCCAGCAGTGCCCCGGGAGATAAGAGGACCCAGTACTTC
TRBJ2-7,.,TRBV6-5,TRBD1,CASNPTGDIHEQYF,TGTGCCAGCAACCCGACAGGGGACATCCACGAGCAGTACTTC
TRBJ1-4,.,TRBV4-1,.,CASSQVRGFATNEKLFF,TGCGCCAGCAGCCAAGTTAGAGGGTTTGCAACTAATGAAAAACTGTTTTTT
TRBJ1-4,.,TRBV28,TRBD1,CASSIRTGGTNEKLFF,TGTGCCAGCAGTATCAGGACAGGGGGCACTAATGAAAAACTGTTTTTT
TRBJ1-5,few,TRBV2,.,CASSWERFNQPQHF,TGTGCCAGCAGCTGGGAACGCTTCAATCAGCCCCAGCATTTT
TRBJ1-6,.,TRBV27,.,CASSSTRGGSSYNSPLHF,TGTGCCAGCAGTTCCACTAGGGGCGGCAGCTCCTATAATTCACCCCTCCACTTT
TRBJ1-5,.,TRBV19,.,CASSRGWGSNQPQHF,TGTGCCAGTAGTAGAGGATGGGGGAGCAATCAGCCCCAGCATTTT
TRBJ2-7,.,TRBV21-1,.,CASSRRVGSYEQYF,TGTGCCAGCAGCAGAAGGGTGGGCTCCTACGAGCAGTACTTC
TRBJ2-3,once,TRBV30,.,CAWSVRTTDTQYF,TGTGCCTGGAGTGTCAGGACCACAGATACGCAGTATTTT
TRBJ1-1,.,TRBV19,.,CASKGSWGTEAFF,TGTGCCAGTAAGGGATCTTGGGGGACTGAAGCTTTCTTT
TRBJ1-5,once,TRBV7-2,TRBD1,CASSLGTGAVGNQPQHF,TGTGCCAGCAGCTTGGGGACAGGGGCTGTCGGCAATCAGCCCCAGCATTTT
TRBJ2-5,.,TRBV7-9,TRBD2,CASSLGGLAGEETQYF,TGTGCCAGCAGCTTAGGAGGACTAGCGGGAGAAGAGACCCAGTACTTC
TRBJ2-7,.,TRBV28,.,CASILGTGPYEQYF,.
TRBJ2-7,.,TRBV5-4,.,CASSPKQGPRVEQYF,TGTGCCAGCAGCCCAAAACAGGGCCCTAGGGTGGAGCAGTACTTC
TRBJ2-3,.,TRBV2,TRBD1,CASSAQQGADTQYF,TGTGCCAGCAGTGCCCAACAGGGGGCAGATACGCAGTATTTT
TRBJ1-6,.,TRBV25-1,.,CASSVTGGTFGSPLHF,TGTGCCAGCAGTGTAACTGGGGGGACCTTCGGATCACCCCTCCACTTT
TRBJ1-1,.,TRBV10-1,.,CASSDGQLMNTEAFF,TGCGCCAGCAGTGATGGACAGCTCATGAACACTGAAGCTTTCTTT
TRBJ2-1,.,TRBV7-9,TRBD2,CASSLGRTSGINEQFF,TGTGCCAGCAGCTTAGGAAGGACTAGCGGGATTAATGAGCAGTTCTTC
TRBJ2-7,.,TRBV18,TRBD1,CASSPPTGSSYEQYF,TGTGCCAGCTCACCACCGACAGGGAGCTCCTACGAGCAGTACTTC
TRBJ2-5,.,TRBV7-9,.,CASSTGTRTQYF,TGTGCCAGCAGTACCGGGACGAGGACCCAGTACTTC
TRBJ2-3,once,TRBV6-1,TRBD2,CASSEKKREALDTQYF,TGTGCCAGCAGTGAAAAGAAGCGGGAGGCCTTAGATACGCAGTATTTT
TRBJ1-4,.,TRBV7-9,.,CASSPRGENEKLFF,TGTGCCAGCAGCCCTCGCGGGGAGAATGAAAAACTGTTTTTT
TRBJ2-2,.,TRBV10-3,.,CAISNTGELFF,TGTGCCATCAGTAATACCGGGGAGCTGTTTTTT
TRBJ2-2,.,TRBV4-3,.,CASSHDTGELFF,TGCGCCAGCAGCCATGACACCGGGGAGCTGTTTTTT
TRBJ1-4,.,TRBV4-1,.,CASSLRDGNEKLFF,TGCGCCAGCAGCCTCCGGGATGGTAATGAAAAACTGTTTTTT
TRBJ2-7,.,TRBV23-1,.,CASSPKSRYEQYF,TGCGCCAGCAGTCCTAAATCTCGCTACGAGCAGTACTTC